This is a list of T cell receptor beta chains from one sample in a study of blood T cell repertoires in COVID-19. The data were produced by immunoSEQ multiplex PCR, yet TCRdb's version contains in-frame clones alone and is incomplete. This table holds fewer than 350,000 clones, around 90% found once. The sample taken for sequencing was PBMCs or T cells enriched from blood (not recorded which). These receptors originate from a man aged 55 to 70 who had recovered from COVID-19. CDR3s include the opening cysteine and the closing phenylalanine or tryptophan. D genes are given only for firm matches. Part of the rows lack a size; the others show once, few, many or a class for expanded clones.

v_call: TRBV24-1
d_call: NA
j_call: TRBJ1-2
clone_size: NA
cdr3_nt: TGTGCCACCAGTGATTCACCTGGCCCTTCGGAGGGCTACACCTTC
cdr3_aa: CATSDSPGPSEGYTF

v_call: TRBV16
d_call: TRBD1
j_call: TRBJ2-5
clone_size: NA
cdr3_nt: TGTGCCAGCAGCAATTCCCCAGGGGGCATGGAGACCCAGTACTTC
cdr3_aa: CASSNSPGGMETQYF

v_call: TRBV11-2
d_call: TRBD2
j_call: TRBJ2-7
clone_size: NA
cdr3_nt: TGTGCCAGCAGCTTCTTAGCGGGAGGGCCTGGCGAGCAGTACTTC
cdr3_aa: CASSFLAGGPGEQYF

v_call: TRBV5-1
d_call: TRBD2
j_call: TRBJ2-7
clone_size: few
cdr3_nt: TGCGCCAGCAGCCTTACTAGCGGGGCCTACGAGCAGTACTTC
cdr3_aa: CASSLTSGAYEQYF

v_call: TRBV5-1
d_call: NA
j_call: TRBJ2-7
clone_size: NA
cdr3_nt: TGCGCCAGCAGCTATTCCGGGACGGGAGCCTACGAGCAGTACTTC
cdr3_aa: CASSYSGTGAYEQYF

v_call: TRBV6-5
d_call: TRBD2
j_call: TRBJ2-1
clone_size: NA
cdr3_nt: TGTGCCAGCATAATGGAGCGGGGGTACAATGAGCAGTTCTTC
cdr3_aa: CASIMERGYNEQFF

v_call: TRBV24-1
d_call: TRBD1
j_call: TRBJ2-7
clone_size: NA
cdr3_nt: TGTGCCACCAGTGACACCGGGACAGGCCCTACCGAGCAGTACTTC
cdr3_aa: CATSDTGTGPTEQYF

v_call: TRBV10-3
d_call: TRBD2
j_call: TRBJ2-3
clone_size: NA
cdr3_nt: TGTGCCATCAGTGAGACTAGCGGGAGTTGGGGCACAGATACGCAGTATTTT
cdr3_aa: CAISETSGSWGTDTQYF

v_call: TRBV28
d_call: TRBD1
j_call: TRBJ2-4
clone_size: once
cdr3_nt: TGTGCCAGCAGTCTAAAGGGACAGGGCTACAAAAACATTCAGTACTTC
cdr3_aa: CASSLKGQGYKNIQYF

v_call: TRBV10-3
d_call: TRBD2
j_call: TRBJ2-5
clone_size: NA
cdr3_nt: TGTGCCATCAGCCCTGGGACTAGCGGGGGGACCCAGTACTTC
cdr3_aa: CAISPGTSGGTQYF

v_call: TRBV10-2
d_call: NA
j_call: TRBJ2-5
clone_size: NA
cdr3_nt: TGCGCCAGCAGTGAGATTCAGGGTAGACAGACCCAGTACTTC
cdr3_aa: CASSEIQGRQTQYF

v_call: TRBV30
d_call: NA
j_call: TRBJ2-1
clone_size: NA
cdr3_nt: TGTGCCTGGAGTGTAATCAACAATGAGCAGTTCTTC
cdr3_aa: CAWSVINNEQFF

v_call: TRBV19
d_call: TRBD1
j_call: TRBJ2-1
clone_size: NA
cdr3_nt: TGTGCCACCAATCGGGACAGGGACTACAATGAGCAGTTCTTC
cdr3_aa: CATNRDRDYNEQFF

v_call: TRBV28
d_call: NA
j_call: TRBJ1-5
clone_size: NA
cdr3_nt: TGTGCCAGCACCAACCCAGGGTGGCCCCAGCATTTT
cdr3_aa: CASTNPGWPQHF

v_call: TRBV10-1
d_call: NA
j_call: TRBJ2-2
clone_size: NA
cdr3_nt: TGCGCCAGCAGTTCAACGGGGTCCACCGGGGAGCTGTTTTTT
cdr3_aa: CASSSTGSTGELFF

v_call: TRBV27
d_call: NA
j_call: TRBJ1-2
clone_size: NA
cdr3_nt: TGTGCCAGCAGTCTGTACCGGGACACCTATGGCTACACCTTC
cdr3_aa: CASSLYRDTYGYTF

v_call: TRBV7-2
d_call: TRBD1
j_call: TRBJ2-1
clone_size: once
cdr3_nt: TGTGCCAGCAGACCGGACAGGTTATTGAGCTCCTACAATGAGCAGTTCTTC
cdr3_aa: CASRPDRLLSSYNEQFF

v_call: TRBV7-9
d_call: TRBD2
j_call: TRBJ2-7
clone_size: NA
cdr3_nt: TGTGCCAGCAGCTTAGGGACTAGCGGGTTGAGCTCCTACGAGCAGTACTTC
cdr3_aa: CASSLGTSGLSSYEQYF

v_call: TRBV11-2
d_call: NA
j_call: TRBJ1-1
clone_size: NA
cdr3_nt: TGTGCCAGCAGCTTACGTCTGGGGGGCACTGAAGCTTTCTTT
cdr3_aa: CASSLRLGGTEAFF

v_call: TRBV7-9
d_call: TRBD2
j_call: TRBJ2-2
clone_size: NA
cdr3_nt: TGTGCCAGCAGCTCCCCGGAGCGGGACCGTTCCGGGGAGCTGTTTTTT
cdr3_aa: CASSSPERDRSGELFF

v_call: TRBV28
d_call: NA
j_call: TRBJ1-2
clone_size: NA
cdr3_nt: TGTGCCAGCAGTCCCGGGGGGGCTAACTATGGCTACACCTTC
cdr3_aa: CASSPGGANYGYTF

v_call: TRBV24-1
d_call: TRBD1
j_call: TRBJ2-7
clone_size: once
cdr3_nt: TGTGCCACCAGTGATCCCCGGGACAGGGACCACGAGCAGTACTTC
cdr3_aa: CATSDPRDRDHEQYF

v_call: TRBV5-1
d_call: NA
j_call: TRBJ2-1
clone_size: NA
cdr3_nt: TGCGCCAGCAGCTTTTCCGCGGGCGTGCCTAATGAGCAGTTCTTC
cdr3_aa: CASSFSAGVPNEQFF

v_call: TRBV28
d_call: NA
j_call: TRBJ2-5
clone_size: NA
cdr3_nt: TGTGCCAGCAGTTTCGAGGGAGGCGAGACCCAGTACTTC
cdr3_aa: CASSFEGGETQYF

v_call: TRBV5-5
d_call: TRBD1
j_call: TRBJ1-2
clone_size: NA
cdr3_nt: TGTGCCAGCAGCCCAACCGGGACAGGCGATGGGCAAACCTTC
cdr3_aa: CASSPTGTGDGQTF

v_call: TRBV28
d_call: NA
j_call: TRBJ2-7
clone_size: few
cdr3_nt: TGTGCCAGCAGCCGACCTAGCGTATACGAGCAGTACTTC
cdr3_aa: CASSRPSVYEQYF

v_call: TRBV3-1/TRBV3-2
d_call: NA
j_call: TRBJ2-7
clone_size: NA
cdr3_nt: TGTGCCAGCAGCCACCCCGGGGGTTACGAGCAGTACTTC
cdr3_aa: CASSHPGGYEQYF

v_call: TRBV19
d_call: TRBD1
j_call: TRBJ2-3
clone_size: NA
cdr3_nt: TGTGCCAGTAGTACAGGGACAGGGGGCGCGACAGATACGCAGTATTTT
cdr3_aa: CASSTGTGGATDTQYF

v_call: TRBV5-1
d_call: TRBD2
j_call: TRBJ2-1
clone_size: NA
cdr3_nt: TGCGCCAGCAGGCCAGGGACTAGCGGGTACAATGAGCAGTTCTTC
cdr3_aa: CASRPGTSGYNEQFF

v_call: TRBV28
d_call: TRBD1
j_call: TRBJ1-4
clone_size: NA
cdr3_nt: TGTGCCAGCAGTTTATCGGGGGACAGGAGTGAAAAACTGTTTTTT
cdr3_aa: CASSLSGDRSEKLFF

v_call: TRBV10-3
d_call: NA
j_call: TRBJ1-1
clone_size: NA
cdr3_nt: TGTGCCATCAGTGAGCAGGGTGTACTAATGAACACTGAAGCTTTCTTT
cdr3_aa: CAISEQGVLMNTEAFF

v_call: TRBV7-2
d_call: NA
j_call: TRBJ2-3
clone_size: NA
cdr3_nt: TGTGCCAGCAGCTTTTCGAGAAGCACAGATACGCAGTATTTT
cdr3_aa: CASSFSRSTDTQYF

v_call: TRBV3-1/TRBV3-2
d_call: NA
j_call: TRBJ2-4
clone_size: NA
cdr3_nt: TGTGCCAGCAGCCAAGGAGTGCGACGGAGCAAAAACATTCAGTACTTC
cdr3_aa: CASSQGVRRSKNIQYF

v_call: TRBV7-3
d_call: TRBD2
j_call: TRBJ2-2
clone_size: NA
cdr3_nt: TGTGCCAGCAGTCGACTAGCGAAAGACTACTCGAACACCGGGGAGCTGTTTTTT
cdr3_aa: CASSRLAKDYSNTGELFF

v_call: TRBV7-2
d_call: NA
j_call: TRBJ2-7
clone_size: once
cdr3_nt: TGTGCCAGCAGCGCCCAGGGCTACGAGCAGTACTTC
cdr3_aa: CASSAQGYEQYF

v_call: TRBV7-3
d_call: NA
j_call: TRBJ2-3
clone_size: NA
cdr3_nt: TGTGCCAGCAGCTTAACAGGACTTTACACAGATACGCAGTATTTT
cdr3_aa: CASSLTGLYTDTQYF

v_call: TRBV4-2
d_call: TRBD2
j_call: TRBJ2-7
clone_size: NA
cdr3_nt: TGTGCCAGCAGCCAAGTAGCGCTAGCGGGAGGCTCCTACGAGCAGTACTTC
cdr3_aa: CASSQVALAGGSYEQYF

v_call: TRBV27
d_call: TRBD1
j_call: TRBJ2-7
clone_size: NA
cdr3_nt: TGTGCCAGCAGCCCCCTGACAGGGTCCTACGAGCAGTACTTC
cdr3_aa: CASSPLTGSYEQYF

v_call: TRBV6-4
d_call: NA
j_call: TRBJ1-4
clone_size: NA
cdr3_nt: TGTGCCAGCCCAGGCCAGCAGGGTTATGAAAAACTGTTTTTT
cdr3_aa: CASPGQQGYEKLFF

v_call: TRBV5-1
d_call: NA
j_call: TRBJ2-4
clone_size: NA
cdr3_nt: TGCGCCAGCAGCTTGGGCATCGGGGGCAAAAACATTCAGTACTTC
cdr3_aa: CASSLGIGGKNIQYF

v_call: TRBV12-3/TRBV12-4
d_call: NA
j_call: TRBJ1-5
clone_size: NA
cdr3_nt: TGTGCCAGCAATTCGGAACCGGGTCAGCCCCAGCATTTT
cdr3_aa: CASNSEPGQPQHF

v_call: TRBV6-5
d_call: NA
j_call: TRBJ1-3
clone_size: NA
cdr3_nt: TGTGCCAGCAGGCCAAGAGCTGGAAACACCATATATTTT
cdr3_aa: CASRPRAGNTIYF

v_call: TRBV9
d_call: NA
j_call: TRBJ2-2
clone_size: few
cdr3_nt: TGTGCCAGCAGCGTAGCTGTAGGGGGAGAAGGGGACACCGGGGAGCTGTTTTTT
cdr3_aa: CASSVAVGGEGDTGELFF

v_call: TRBV3-1/TRBV3-2
d_call: TRBD2
j_call: TRBJ2-1
clone_size: NA
cdr3_nt: TGTGCCAGCAGCCAAGATCAGGTAGCGGGGTTATACAATGAGCAGTTCTTC
cdr3_aa: CASSQDQVAGLYNEQFF

v_call: TRBV7-2
d_call: NA
j_call: TRBJ2-7
clone_size: NA
cdr3_nt: TGTGCCAGCAGCGCGGGACCTAGGGGCTACGAGCAGTACTTC
cdr3_aa: CASSAGPRGYEQYF